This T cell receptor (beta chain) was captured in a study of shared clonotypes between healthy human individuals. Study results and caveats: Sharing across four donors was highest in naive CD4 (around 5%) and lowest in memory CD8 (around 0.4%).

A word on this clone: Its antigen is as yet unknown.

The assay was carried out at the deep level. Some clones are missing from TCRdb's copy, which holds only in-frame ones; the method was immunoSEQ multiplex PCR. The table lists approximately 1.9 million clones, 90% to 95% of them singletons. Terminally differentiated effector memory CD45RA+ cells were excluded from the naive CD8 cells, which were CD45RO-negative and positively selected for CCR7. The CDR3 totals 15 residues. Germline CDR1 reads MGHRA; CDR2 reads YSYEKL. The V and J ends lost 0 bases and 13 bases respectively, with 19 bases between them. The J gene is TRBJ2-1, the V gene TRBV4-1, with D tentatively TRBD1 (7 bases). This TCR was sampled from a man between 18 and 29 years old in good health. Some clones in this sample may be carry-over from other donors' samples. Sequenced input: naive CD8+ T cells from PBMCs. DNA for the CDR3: TGCGCCAGCAGCCAAGAGGCGGGGACAGCCTTTTCACAGTTCTTC. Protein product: CASSQEAGTAFSQFF.